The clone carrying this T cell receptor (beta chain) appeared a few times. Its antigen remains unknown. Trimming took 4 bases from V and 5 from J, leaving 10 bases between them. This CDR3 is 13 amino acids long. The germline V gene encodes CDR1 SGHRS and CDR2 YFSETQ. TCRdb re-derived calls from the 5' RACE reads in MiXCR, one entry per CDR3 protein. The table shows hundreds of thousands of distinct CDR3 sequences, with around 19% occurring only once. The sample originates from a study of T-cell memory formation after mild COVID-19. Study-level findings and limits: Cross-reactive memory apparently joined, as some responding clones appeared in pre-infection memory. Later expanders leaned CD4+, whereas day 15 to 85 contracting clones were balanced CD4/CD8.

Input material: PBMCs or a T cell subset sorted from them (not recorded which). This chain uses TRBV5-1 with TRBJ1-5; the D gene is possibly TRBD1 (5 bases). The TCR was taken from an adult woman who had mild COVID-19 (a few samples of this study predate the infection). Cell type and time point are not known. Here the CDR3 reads CASSRTGDQPQHF. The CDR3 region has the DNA TGCGCCAGCAGCCGGACGGGGGATCAGCCCCAGCATTTT.